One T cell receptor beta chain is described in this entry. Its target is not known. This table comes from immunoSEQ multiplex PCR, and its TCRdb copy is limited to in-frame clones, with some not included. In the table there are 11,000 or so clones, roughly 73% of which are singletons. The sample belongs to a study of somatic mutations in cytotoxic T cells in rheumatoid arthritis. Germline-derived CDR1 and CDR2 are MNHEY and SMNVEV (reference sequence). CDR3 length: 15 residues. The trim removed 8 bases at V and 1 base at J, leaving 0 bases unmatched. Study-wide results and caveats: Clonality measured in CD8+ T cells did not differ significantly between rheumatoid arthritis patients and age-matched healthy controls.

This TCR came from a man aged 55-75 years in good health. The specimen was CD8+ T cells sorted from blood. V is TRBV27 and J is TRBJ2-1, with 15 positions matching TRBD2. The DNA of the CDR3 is TGTGCCAGCGGGACTAGCGGGAGGTCCTACAATGAGCAGTTCTTC. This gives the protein CASGTSGRSYNEQFF.